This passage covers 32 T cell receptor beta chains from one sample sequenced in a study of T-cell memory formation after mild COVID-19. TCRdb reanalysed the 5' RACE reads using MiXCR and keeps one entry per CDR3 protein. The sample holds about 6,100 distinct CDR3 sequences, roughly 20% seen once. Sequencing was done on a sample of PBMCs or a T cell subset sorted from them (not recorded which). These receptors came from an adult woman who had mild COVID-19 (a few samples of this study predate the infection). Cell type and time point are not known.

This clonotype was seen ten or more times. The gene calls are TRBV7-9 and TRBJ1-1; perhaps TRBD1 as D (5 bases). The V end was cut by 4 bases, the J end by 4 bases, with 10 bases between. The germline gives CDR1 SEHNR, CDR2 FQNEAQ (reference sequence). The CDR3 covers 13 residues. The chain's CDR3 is CASSSRQTTEAFF. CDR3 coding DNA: TGTGCCAGCAGCTCCCGACAGACCACTGAAGCTTTCTTT.

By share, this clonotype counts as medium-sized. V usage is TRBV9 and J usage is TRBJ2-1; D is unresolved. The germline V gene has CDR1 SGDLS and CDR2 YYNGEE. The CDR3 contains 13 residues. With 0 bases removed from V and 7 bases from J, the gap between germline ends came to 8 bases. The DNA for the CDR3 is TGTGCCAGCAGCGTAGCGGCTAGGAATGAGCAGTTCTTC. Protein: CASSVAARNEQFF.

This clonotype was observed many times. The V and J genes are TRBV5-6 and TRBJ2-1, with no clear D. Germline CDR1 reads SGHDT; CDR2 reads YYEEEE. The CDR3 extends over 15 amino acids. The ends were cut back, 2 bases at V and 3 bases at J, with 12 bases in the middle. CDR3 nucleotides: TGTGCCAGCAGCTTCGTCCAGAAGCACTACAATGAGCAGTTCTTC. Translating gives CASSFVQKHYNEQFF.

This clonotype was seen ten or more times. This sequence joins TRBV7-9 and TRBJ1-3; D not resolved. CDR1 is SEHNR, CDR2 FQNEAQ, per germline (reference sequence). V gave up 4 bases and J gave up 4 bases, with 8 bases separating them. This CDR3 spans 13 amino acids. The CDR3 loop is CASSSGAGNTIYF. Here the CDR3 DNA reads TGTGCCAGCAGCTCGGGAGCGGGAAACACCATATATTTT.

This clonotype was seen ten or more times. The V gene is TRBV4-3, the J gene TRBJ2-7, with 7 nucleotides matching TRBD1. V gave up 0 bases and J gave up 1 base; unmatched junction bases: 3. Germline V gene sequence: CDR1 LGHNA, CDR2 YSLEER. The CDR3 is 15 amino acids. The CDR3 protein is CASSQEGTASYEQYF. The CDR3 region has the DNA TGCGCCAGCAGCCAAGAGGGGACAGCTTCCTACGAGCAGTACTTC.

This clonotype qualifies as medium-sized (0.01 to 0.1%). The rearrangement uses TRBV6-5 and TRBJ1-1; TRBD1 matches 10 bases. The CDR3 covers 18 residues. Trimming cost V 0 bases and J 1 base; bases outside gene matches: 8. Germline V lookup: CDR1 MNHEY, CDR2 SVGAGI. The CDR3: CASSYSGPGTGANTEAFF. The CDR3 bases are TGTGCCAGCAGTTACTCGGGTCCCGGGACAGGGGCGAACACTGAAGCTTTCTTT.

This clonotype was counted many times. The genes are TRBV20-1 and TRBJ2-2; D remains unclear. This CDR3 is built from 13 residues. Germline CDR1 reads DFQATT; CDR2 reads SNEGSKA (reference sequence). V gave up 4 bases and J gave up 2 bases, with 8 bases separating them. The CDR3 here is CSATNRNTGELFF. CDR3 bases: TGCAGTGCTACGAACAGAAACACCGGGGAGCTGTTTTTT.

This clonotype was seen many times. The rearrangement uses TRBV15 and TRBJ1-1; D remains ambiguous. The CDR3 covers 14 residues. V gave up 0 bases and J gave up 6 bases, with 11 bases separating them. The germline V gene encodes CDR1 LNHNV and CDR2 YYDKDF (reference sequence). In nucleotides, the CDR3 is TGTGCCACCAGCAGAGATCCGGGGTACGCTGAAGCTTTCTTT. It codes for CATSRDPGYAEAFF.

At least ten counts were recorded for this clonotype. The CDR3 bases are TGTGCCAGCAGTAGGGGACAAATTAACACTGAAGCTTTCTTT. Translated: CASSRGQINTEAFF. The rearrangement joins TRBV6-6 to TRBJ1-1; the D gene is possibly TRBD1 (6 bases). The V gene lost 5 bases and the J gene lost 2 bases, with 12 bases spanning the gap. Per the germline V gene, CDR1 is MNHNY and CDR2 is SVGAGI (reference sequence). The CDR3 is made up of 14 amino acids.

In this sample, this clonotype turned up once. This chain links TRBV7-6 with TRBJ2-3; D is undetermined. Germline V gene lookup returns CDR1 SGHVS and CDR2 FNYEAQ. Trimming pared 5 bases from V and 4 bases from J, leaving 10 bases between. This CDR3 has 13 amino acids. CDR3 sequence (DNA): TGTGCCAGCAGCGCCCAGGTGGCAGATACGCAGTATTTT. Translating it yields CASSAQVADTQYF.

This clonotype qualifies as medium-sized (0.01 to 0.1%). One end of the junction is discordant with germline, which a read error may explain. CDR3 loop: CASSLEPGLTYEQYF. CDR3 nucleotide sequence: TGCGCCAGCAGTTTGGAACCGGGACTCACCTACGAGCAGTACTTC. The chain recombines TRBV5-1 with TRBJ2-7; D may be TRBD2 (6 bases). This CDR3 contains 15 residues. Germline values: CDR1 SGHRS, CDR2 YFSETQ.

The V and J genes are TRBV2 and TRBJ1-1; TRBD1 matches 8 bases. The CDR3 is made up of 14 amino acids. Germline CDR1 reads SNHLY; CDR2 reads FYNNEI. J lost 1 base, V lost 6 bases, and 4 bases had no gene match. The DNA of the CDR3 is TGTGCCAGCAGGGCGGGACAGGCGAACACTGAAGCTTTCTTT. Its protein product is CASRAGQANTEAFF.

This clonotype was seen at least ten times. CDR3 in amino acids: CASSSSWEGSNEKLFF. In DNA, the CDR3 is TGCGCCAGCAGCTCTTCCTGGGAAGGGAGCAATGAAAAACTGTTTTTT. The chain carries TRBV5-1 and TRBJ1-4; no clear D gene. This CDR3 has 16 amino acids. Germline V gives CDR1 SGHRS, CDR2 YFSETQ. The V end was cut by 3 bases, the J end by 5 bases, with 17 bases between. Full variable domain (rest looked up from reference TRBV5-1 and TRBJ1-4): KAGVTQTPRYLIKTRGQQVTLSCSPISGHRSVSWYQQTPGQGLQFLFEYFSETQRNKGNFPGRFSGRQFSNSRSEMNVSTLELGDSALYLCASSSSWEGSNEKLFFGSGTQLSVL.

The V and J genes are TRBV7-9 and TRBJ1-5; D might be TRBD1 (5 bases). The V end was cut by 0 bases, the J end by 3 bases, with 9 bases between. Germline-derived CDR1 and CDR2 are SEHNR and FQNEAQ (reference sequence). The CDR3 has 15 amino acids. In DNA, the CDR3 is TGTGCCAGCAGCTTAGCAGGGGATGTCAATCAGCCCCAGCATTTT. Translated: CASSLAGDVNQPQHF.

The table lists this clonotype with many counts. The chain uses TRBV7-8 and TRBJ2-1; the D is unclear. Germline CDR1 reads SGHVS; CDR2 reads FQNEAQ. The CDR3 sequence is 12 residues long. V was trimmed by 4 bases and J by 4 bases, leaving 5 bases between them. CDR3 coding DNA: TGTGCCAGCAGCTATAATTACAATGAGCAGTTCTTC. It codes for CASSYNYNEQFF.

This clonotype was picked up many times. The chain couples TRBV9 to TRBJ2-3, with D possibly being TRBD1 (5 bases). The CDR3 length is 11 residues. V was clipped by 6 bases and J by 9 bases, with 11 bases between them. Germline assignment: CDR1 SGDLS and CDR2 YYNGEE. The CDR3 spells CASTDGQTQYF. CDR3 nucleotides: TGTGCCAGCACCGACGGACAAACGCAGTATTTT.

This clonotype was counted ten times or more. The CDR3 reads CASSLGGKNEQFF. The DNA of the CDR3 is TGCGCCAGCAGCTTGGGAGGTAAGAATGAGCAGTTCTTC. This chain uses TRBV5-1 with TRBJ2-1, with D uncertain. This CDR3 spans 13 amino acids. V was cut by 0 bases and J by 7 bases, with 8 bases left in between. Looked up from germline, CDR1 is SGHRS and CDR2 is YFSETQ.

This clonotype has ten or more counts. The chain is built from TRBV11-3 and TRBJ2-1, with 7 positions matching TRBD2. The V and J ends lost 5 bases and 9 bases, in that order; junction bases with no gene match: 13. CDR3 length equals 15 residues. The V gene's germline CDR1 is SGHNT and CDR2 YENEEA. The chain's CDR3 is CASSPLGQRDVEQFF. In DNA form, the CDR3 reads TGTGCCAGCAGCCCACTGGGTCAGCGGGACGTTGAGCAGTTCTTC.

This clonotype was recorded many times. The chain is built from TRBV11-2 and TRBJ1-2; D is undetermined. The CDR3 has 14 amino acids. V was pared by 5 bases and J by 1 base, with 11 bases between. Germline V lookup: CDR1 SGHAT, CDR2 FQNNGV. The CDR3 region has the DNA TGTGCCAGCAGCCCTTACGGACTTAACTATGGCTACACCTTC. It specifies CASSPYGLNYGYTF.

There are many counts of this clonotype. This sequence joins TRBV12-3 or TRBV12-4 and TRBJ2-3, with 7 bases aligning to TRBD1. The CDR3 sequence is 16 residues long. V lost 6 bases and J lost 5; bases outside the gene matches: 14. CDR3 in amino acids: CASRPDRDRELDTQYF. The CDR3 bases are TGTGCCAGCAGACCGGACCGGGACAGAGAGTTAGATACGCAGTATTTT.

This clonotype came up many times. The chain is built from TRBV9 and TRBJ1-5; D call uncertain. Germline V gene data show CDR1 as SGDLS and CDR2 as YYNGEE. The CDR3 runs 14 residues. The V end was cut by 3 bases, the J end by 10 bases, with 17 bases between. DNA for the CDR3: TGTGCCAGCAGCGGGGGAGGGCTCTTAAATCCCCAGCATTTT. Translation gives CASSGGGLLNPQHF.

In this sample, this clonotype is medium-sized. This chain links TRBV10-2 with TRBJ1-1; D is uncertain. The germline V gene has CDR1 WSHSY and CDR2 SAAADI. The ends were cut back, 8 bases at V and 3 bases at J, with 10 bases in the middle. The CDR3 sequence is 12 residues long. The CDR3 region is CASGSGDTEAFF. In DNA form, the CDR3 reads TGCGCCAGCGGATCAGGTGACACTGAAGCTTTCTTT.

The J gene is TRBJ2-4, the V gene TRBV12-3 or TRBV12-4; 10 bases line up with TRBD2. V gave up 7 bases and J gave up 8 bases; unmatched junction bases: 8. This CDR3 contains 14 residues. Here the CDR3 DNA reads TGTGCCAGCACCCTTAGCGGGAGGAGTGACATTCAGTACTTC. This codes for CASTLSGRSDIQYF.

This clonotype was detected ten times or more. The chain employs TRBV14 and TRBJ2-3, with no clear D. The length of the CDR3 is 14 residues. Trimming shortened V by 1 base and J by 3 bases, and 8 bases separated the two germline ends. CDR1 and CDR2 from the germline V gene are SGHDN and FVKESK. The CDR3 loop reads CASSQGPWTDTQYF. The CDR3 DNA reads TGTGCCAGCAGCCAAGGGCCATGGACAGATACGCAGTATTTT.

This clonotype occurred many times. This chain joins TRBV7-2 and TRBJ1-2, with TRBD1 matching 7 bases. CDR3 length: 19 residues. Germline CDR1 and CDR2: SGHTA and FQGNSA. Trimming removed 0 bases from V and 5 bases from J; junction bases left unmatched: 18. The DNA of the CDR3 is TGTGCCAGCAGCTTAGCCACGACGCTCCCGGGACAGCAACTTTATGGCTACACCTTC. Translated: CASSLATTLPGQQLYGYTF.

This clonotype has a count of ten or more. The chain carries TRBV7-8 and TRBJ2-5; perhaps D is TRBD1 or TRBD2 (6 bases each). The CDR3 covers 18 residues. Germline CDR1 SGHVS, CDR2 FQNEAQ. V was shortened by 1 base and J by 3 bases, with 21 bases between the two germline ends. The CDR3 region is CASSLVPWGAYLEETQYF. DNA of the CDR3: TGTGCCAGCAGCTTAGTCCCATGGGGGGCATACTTAGAAGAGACCCAGTACTTC.

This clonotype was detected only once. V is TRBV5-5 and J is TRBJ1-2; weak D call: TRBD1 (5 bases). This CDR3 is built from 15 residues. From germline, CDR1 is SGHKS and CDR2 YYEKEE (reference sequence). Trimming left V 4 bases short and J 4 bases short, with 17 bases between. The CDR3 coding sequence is TGTGCCAGCAGCCTCGAGGGGCCCCGAGGCTATGGCTACACCTTC. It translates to CASSLEGPRGYGYTF.

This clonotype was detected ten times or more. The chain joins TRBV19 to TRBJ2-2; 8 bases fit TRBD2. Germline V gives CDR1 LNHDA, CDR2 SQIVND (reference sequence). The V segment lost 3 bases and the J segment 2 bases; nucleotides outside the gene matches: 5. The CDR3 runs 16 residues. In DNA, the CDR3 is TGTGCCAGTAGTATTGCGGGGGGCGGCAACACCGGGGAGCTGTTTTTT. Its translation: CASSIAGGGNTGELFF.

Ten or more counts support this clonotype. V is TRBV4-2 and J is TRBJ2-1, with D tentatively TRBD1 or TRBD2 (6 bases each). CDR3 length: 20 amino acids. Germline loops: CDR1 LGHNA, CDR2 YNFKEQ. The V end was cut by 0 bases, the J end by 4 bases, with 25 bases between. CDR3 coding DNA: TGTGCCAGCAGCCAAGATATCGGGAAGAGAGGGGGGTTTTTTTACAATGAGCAGTTCTTC. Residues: CASSQDIGKRGGFFYNEQFF.

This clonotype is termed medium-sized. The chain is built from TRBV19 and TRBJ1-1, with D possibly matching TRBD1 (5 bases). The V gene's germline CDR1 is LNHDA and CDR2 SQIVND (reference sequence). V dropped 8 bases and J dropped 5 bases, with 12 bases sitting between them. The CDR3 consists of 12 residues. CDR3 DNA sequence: TGTGCCAGTCAATGGGGACGGACTGAAGCTTTCTTT. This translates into CASQWGRTEAFF.

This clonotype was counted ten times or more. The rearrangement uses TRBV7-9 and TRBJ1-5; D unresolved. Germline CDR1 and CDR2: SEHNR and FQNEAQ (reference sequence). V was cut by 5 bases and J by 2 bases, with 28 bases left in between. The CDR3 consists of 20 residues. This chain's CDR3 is CASSATHGGGNRFGNQPQHF. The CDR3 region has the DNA TGTGCCAGCAGCGCGACGCACGGCGGAGGGAATCGATTTGGCAATCAGCCCCAGCATTTT.

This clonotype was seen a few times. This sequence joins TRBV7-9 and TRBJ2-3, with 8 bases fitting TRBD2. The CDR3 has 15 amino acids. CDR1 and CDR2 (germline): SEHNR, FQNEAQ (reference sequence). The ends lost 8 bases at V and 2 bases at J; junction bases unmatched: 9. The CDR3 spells CASAWGRGDTDTQYF. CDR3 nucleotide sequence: TGTGCCAGCGCCTGGGGGCGGGGGGACACAGATACGCAGTATTTT.